This paragraph covers one T cell receptor beta chain sequence. Its antigen is unknown. This CDR3 region has 13 residues. The V end was cut by 4 bases, the J end by 1 base, with 7 bases between. The germline V gene encodes CDR1 SGDLS and CDR2 YYNGEE. The data were taken from a study of T cell responses to AZD1222 COVID-19 vaccine. Study-wide findings and caveats: Increased Spike-specific TCR breadth and depth were observed after two AZD1222 doses.

Produced via immunoSEQ multiplex PCR; TCRdb's table is partial and in-frame only. The sample lists under 150,000 clones; approximately 91% were seen once. The chain combines TRBV9 with TRBJ2-3; D is undetermined. The sequences come from peripheral blood, collected on day 0 of AZD1222 vaccination. This receptor was taken from an adult in good health. This chain's CDR3 is CASSFYRTDTQYF. The CDR3 coding sequence is TGTGCCAGCAGCTTCTACCGCACAGATACGCAGTATTTT.